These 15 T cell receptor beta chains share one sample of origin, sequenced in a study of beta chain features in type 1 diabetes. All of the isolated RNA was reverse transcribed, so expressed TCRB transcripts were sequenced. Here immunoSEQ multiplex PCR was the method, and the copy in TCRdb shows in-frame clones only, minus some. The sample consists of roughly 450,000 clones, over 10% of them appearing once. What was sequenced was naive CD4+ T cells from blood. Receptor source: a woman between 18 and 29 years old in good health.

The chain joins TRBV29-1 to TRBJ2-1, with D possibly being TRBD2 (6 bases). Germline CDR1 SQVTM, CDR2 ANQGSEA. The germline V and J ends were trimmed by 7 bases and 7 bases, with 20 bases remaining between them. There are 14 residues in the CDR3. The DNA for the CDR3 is TGCAGCGGTAACCGGGACTTGAGTAGTAATGAGCAGTTCTTC. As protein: CSGNRDLSSNEQFF.

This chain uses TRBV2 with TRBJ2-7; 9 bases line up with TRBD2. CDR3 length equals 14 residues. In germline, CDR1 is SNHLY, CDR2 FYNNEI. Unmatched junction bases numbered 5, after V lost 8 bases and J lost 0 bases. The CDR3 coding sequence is TGTGCCAGCCGAGGGACTAGCAGCTCCTACGAGCAGTACGTC. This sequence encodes CASRGTSSSYEQYV.

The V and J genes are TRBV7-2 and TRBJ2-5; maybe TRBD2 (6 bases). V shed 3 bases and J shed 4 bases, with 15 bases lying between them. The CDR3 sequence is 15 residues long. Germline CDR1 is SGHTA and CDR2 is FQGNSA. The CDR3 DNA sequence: TGTGCCAGCAGCTTGGAGGGCAGGATTCGAGAGACCCAGTACTTC. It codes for CASSLEGRIRETQYF.

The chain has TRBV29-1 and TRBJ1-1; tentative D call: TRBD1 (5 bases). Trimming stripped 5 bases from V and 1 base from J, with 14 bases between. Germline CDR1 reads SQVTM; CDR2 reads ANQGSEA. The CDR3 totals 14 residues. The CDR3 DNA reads TGCAGCGTTTTGTCCAGGGAAGAGAACACTGAAGCTTTCTTT. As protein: CSVLSREENTEAFF.

CDR3 bases: TGTGCCAGCAGCGCAACTAGCGGAGACAGTTACGAGCAGTACTTC. It translates to CASSATSGDSYEQYF. The rearrangement joins TRBV9 to TRBJ2-7; 8 bases match TRBD2. The J segment lost 4 bases and the V segment lost 3 bases, leaving 9 bases of the junction unmatched. The CDR3 spans 15 residues. Looked up from germline, CDR1 is SGDLS and CDR2 is YYNGEE.

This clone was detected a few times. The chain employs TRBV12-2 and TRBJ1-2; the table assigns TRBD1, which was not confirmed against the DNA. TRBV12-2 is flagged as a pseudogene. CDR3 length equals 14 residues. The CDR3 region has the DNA TGTGCAAGTCGCATCGGACAGGGAGGTCATGGCTACACCTTC. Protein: CASRIGQGGHGYTF.

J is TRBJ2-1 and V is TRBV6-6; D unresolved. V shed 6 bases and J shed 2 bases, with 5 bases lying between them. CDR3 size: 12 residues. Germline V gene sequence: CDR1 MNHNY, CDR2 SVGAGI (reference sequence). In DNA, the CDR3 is TGTGCCAGCAGCTCTACCTACAATGAGCAGTTCTTC. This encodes CASSSTYNEQFF.

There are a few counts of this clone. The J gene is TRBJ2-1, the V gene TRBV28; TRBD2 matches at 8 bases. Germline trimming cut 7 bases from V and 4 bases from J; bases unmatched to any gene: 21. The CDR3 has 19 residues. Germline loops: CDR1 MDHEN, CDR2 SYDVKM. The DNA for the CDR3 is TGTGCCAGCACCCCACGTGGTTGGGCGGGGGGAAAGATTTACAATGAGCAGTTCTTC. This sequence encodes CASTPRGWAGGKIYNEQFF.

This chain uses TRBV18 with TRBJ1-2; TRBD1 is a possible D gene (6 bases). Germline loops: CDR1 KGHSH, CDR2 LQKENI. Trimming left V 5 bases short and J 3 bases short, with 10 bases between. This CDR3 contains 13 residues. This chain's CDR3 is CASSEQGDYGYTF. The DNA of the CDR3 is TGTGCCAGCTCAGAACAGGGCGACTATGGCTACACCTTC. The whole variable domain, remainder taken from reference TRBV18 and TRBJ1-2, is NAGVMQNPRHLVRRRGQEARLRCSPMKGHSHVYWYRQLPEEGLKFMVYLQKENIIDESGMPKERFSAEFPKEGPSILRIQQVVRGDSAAYFCASSEQGDYGYTFGSGTRLTVV.

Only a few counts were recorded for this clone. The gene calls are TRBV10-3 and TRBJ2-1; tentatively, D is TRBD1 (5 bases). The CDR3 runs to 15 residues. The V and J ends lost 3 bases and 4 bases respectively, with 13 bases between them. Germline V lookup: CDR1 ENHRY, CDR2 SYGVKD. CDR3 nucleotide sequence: TGTGCCATCAGTGATGACAGAAGAGGTTACAATGAGCAGTTCTTC. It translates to CAISDDRRGYNEQFF.

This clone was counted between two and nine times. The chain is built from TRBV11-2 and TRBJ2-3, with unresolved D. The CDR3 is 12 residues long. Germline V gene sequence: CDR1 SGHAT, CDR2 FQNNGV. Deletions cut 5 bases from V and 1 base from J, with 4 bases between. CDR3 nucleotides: TGTGCCAGCAGCCTTCGCACAGATACGCAGTATTTT. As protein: CASSLRTDTQYF.

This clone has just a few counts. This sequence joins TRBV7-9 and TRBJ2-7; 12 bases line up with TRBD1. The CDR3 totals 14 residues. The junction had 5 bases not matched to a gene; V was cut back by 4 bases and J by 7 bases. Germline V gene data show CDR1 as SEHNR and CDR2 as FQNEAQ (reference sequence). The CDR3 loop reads CASSSGQGAQEQYF. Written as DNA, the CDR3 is TGTGCCAGCAGCTCGGGACAGGGGGCGCAAGAGCAGTACTTC.

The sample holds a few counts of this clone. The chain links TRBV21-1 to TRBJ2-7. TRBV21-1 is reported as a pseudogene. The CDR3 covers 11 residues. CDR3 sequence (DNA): TGTGCCAGCAGCGCACCCTACGAGCAGTACGTC. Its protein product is CASSAPYEQYV.

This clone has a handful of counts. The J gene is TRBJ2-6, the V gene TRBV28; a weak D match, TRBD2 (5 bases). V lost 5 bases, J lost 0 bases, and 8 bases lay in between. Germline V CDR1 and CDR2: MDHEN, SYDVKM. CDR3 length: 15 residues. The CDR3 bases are TGTGCCAGCAGTCGGGGTTCCTCTGGGGCCAACGTCCTGACTTTC. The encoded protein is CASSRGSSGANVLTF. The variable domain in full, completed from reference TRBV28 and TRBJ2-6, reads DVKVTQSSRYLVKRTGEKVFLECVQDMDHENMFWYRQDPGLGLRLIYFSYDVKMKEKGDIPEGYSVSREKKERFSLILESASTNQTSMYLCASSRGSSGANVLTFGAGSRLTVL.

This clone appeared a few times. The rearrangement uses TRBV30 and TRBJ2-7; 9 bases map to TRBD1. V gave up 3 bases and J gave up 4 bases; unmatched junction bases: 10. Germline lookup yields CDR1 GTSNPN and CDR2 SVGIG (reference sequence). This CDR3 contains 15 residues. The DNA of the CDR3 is TGTGCCTGGAGCCCCGACCGGGACAGGGTATACGAGCAGTACTTC. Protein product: CAWSPDRDRVYEQYF.